This TCR beta chain was captured by sequencing in a study of blood T cell repertoires in COVID-19. Sequencing used immunoSEQ multiplex PCR; TCRdb keeps in-frame clones, though not all of them. The sample records 220,000 or so clones, approximately 78% being singletons. The CDR3 is 14 amino acids. The germline CDR1 and CDR2 sequences are SNHLY and FYNNEI. V lost 5 bases and J lost 8; bases outside the gene matches: 8. The TCR was taken from a woman older than 75 with COVID-19, enrolled during active disease. This rearrangement joins TRBV2 to TRBJ1-4; the match to TRBD1 covers 7 bases. The specimen sequenced was peripheral blood. In DNA, the CDR3 is TGTGCCAGCAGTCGTGACAGGGAAGGGGAAAAACTGTTTTTT. Its protein is CASSRDREGEKLFF.